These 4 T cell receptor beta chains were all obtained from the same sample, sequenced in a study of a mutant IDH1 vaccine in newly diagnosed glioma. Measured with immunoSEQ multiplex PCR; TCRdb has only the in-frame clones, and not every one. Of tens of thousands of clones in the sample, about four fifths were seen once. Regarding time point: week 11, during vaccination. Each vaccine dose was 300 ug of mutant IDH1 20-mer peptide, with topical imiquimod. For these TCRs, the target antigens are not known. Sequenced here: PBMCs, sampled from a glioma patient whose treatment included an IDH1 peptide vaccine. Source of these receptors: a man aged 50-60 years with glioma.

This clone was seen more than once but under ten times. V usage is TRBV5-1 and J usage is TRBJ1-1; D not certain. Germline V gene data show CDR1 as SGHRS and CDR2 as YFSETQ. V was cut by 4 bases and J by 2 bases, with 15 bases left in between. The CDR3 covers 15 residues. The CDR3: CASSLGEGGNTEAFF. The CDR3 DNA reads TGCGCCAGCAGCCTTGGGGAGGGCGGCAACACTGAAGCTTTCTTT.

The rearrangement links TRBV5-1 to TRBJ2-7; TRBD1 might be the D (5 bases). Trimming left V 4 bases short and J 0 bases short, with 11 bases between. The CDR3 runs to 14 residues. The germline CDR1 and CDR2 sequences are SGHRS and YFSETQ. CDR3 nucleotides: TGCGCCAGCAGCGACAGCCCCCTCTCCTACGAGCAGTACTTC. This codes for CASSDSPLSYEQYF.

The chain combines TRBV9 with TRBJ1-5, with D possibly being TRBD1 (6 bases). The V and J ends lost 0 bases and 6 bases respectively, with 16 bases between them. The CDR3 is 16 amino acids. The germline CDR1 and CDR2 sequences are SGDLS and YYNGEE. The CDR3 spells CASSVGRREGGQPQHF. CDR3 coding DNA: TGTGCCAGCAGCGTAGGCCGAAGGGAGGGGGGTCAGCCCCAGCATTTT.

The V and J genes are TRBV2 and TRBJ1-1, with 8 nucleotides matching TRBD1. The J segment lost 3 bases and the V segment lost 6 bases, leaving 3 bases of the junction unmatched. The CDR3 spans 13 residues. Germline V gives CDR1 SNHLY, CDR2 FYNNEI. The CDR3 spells CASRTTGDTEAFF. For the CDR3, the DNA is TGTGCCAGCAGGACGACAGGGGACACTGAAGCTTTCTTT.